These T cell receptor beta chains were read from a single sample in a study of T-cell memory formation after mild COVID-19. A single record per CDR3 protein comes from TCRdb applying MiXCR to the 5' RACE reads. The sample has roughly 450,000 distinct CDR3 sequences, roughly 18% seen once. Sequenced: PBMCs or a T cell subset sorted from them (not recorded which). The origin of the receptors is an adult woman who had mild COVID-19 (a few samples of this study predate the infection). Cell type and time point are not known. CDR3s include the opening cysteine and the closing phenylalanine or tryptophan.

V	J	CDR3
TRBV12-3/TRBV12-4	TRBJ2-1	CASSLDSGGYNEQFF
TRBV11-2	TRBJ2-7	CASSPPFEGSFGQYF
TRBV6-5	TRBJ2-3	CASSYFERGQYF
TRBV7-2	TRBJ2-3	CASSSPGTSGGVTDTQYF
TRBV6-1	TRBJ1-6	CASIERNNSPLHF
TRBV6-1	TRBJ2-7	CASSEAMGGVEQYF
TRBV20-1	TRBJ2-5	CSASNREETQYF
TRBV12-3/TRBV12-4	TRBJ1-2	CASGATGRGHGYTF
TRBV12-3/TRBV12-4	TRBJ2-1	CASSLGGYNEQFF
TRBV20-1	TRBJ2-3	CSARRGGRTDTQYF
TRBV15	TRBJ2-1	CATSSWTSVDEQFF
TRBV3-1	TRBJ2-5	CASSQGSGGIETQYF
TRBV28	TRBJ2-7	CASSPGRWALHF
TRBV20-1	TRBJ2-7	CSARALTGGSYEQYF
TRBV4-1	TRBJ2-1	CASSSQGAHWNEQFF
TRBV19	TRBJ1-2	CASSINRNYGYTF
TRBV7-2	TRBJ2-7	CASSLRGLYSYEQYF
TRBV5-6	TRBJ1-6	CASSPQDRSNSPLHF
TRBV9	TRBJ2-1	CASSPREAQLGQFF
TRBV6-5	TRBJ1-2	CASRAGIGYTF
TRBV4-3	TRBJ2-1	CASSPEGLAINEQFF
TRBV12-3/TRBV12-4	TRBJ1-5	CASSLSGDLRPQHF
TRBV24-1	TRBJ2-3	CATSDPSTRGTDTQYF